Shown below are 29 T cell receptor beta chains from a single sample sequenced in a study of T cells after yellow fever vaccination. TCRdb re-called the 5' RACE reads with MiXCR, one entry per CDR3 protein. The sample has about 510,000 distinct CDR3 sequences, less than 25% seen once. Material: PBMCs, obtained less than 25 days after the first yellow fever vaccination. All receptors come from a young man who received the YFV17D yellow fever vaccine.

This clonotype was observed a handful of times. The chain has TRBV4-1 and TRBJ2-3; 14 bases map to TRBD2. The V and J ends lost 1 base and 2 bases, in that order; junction bases with no gene match: 8. The germline CDR1 and CDR2 sequences are MGHRA and YSYEKL. CDR3 length: 19 residues. In DNA, the CDR3 is TGCGCCAGCAGCCAAGTTCCGGGACTAGCGGGAGCTTCCACAGATACGCAGTATTTT. This gives the protein CASSQVPGLAGASTDTQYF.

This clonotype turned up a few times. The rearrangement uses TRBV25-1 and TRBJ2-1; D gene ambiguous. The V end lost 4 bases, the J end lost 7 bases, and 5 bases lay between the germline ends. Germline V gives CDR1 MGHDK, CDR2 SYGVNS. The CDR3 is 11 amino acids. Here the CDR3 reads CASSGRNEQFF. The CDR3 bases are TGTGCCAGCAGTGGCAGAAATGAGCAGTTCTTC.

This clonotype was counted ten times or more. This chain connects TRBV7-2 to TRBJ2-1; D possibly corresponds to TRBD2 (5 bases). Germline loops: CDR1 SGHTA, CDR2 FQGNSA. V was trimmed by 5 bases and J by 0 bases, leaving 11 bases between them. The CDR3 length is 15 residues. CDR3 loop: CASSRRGSSYNEQFF. CDR3 in DNA: TGTGCCAGCAGCCGCCGAGGGAGCTCCTACAATGAGCAGTTCTTC.

This clonotype was detected only a few times. The CDR3, as DNA: TGTGCCAGCGGGTCACAGGCCCTCCCTGGAAACACCATATATTTT. The encoded protein is CASGSQALPGNTIYF. This chain joins TRBV12-3 or TRBV12-4 and TRBJ1-3; D is perhaps TRBD1 (5 bases). V was clipped by 8 bases and J by 2 bases, with 16 bases between them. The CDR3 loop spans 15 amino acids.

This chain uses TRBV21-1 with TRBJ2-1. TRBV21-1 represents a pseudogene. The CDR3 totals 16 residues. CDR3 sequence reads: CASSKPRRGSYNEQFF. The CDR3 nucleotides are TGTGCCAGCAGCAAACCTAGGAGGGGTTCGTACAATGAGCAGTTCTTC.

This clonotype was counted a single time. This chain links TRBV7-2 with TRBJ1-3; D is undetermined. The V gene lost 3 bases and the J gene lost 2 bases, with 8 bases spanning the gap. The CDR3 is 14 amino acids. CDR1 and CDR2 from the germline V gene are SGHTA and FQGNSA. In DNA form, the CDR3 reads TGTGCCAGCAGCTTTCCAAGGGCTGGAAACACCATATATTTT. Translating it yields CASSFPRAGNTIYF.

This clonotype showed up just a few times. The V and J genes are TRBV29-1 and TRBJ2-1; TRBD2 is a possible D gene (5 bases). Germline CDR1 SQVTM, CDR2 ANQGSEA. The V end lost 5 bases, the J end lost 7 bases, and 9 bases lay between the germline ends. The CDR3 runs 11 residues. This CDR3 reads CSVPLGNEQFF. Here the CDR3 DNA reads TGCAGCGTTCCACTAGGTAATGAGCAGTTCTTC.

This clonotype was observed a few times. The chain is built from TRBV5-1 and TRBJ2-7; possibly TRBD1 for D (6 bases). This CDR3 comprises 14 residues. CDR1 and CDR2 (germline): SGHRS, YFSETQ. Trimming took off 5 bases at V and 4 bases at J, with 16 bases between the two ends. The CDR3: CASSQTQGWYEQYF. Here the CDR3 DNA reads TGCGCCAGCAGTCAGACTCAGGGGTGGTACGAGCAGTACTTC. The whole variable domain, filled in from reference TRBV5-1 and TRBJ2-7, reads KAGVTQTPRYLIKTRGQQVTLSCSPISGHRSVSWYQQTPGQGLQFLFEYFSETQRNKGNFPGRFSGRQFSNSRSEMNVSTLELGDSALYLCASSQTQGWYEQYFGPGTRLTVT.

This chain uses TRBV11-2 with TRBJ2-3; 8 positions agree with TRBD2. There are 21 residues in the CDR3. The junction had 23 bases not matched to a gene; V was cut back by 5 bases and J by 1 base. The germline CDR1 and CDR2 sequences are SGHAT and FQNNGV. CDR3 coding DNA: TGTGCCAGCAGCCCTCGTCCCCGTAGCGGGGAGCCACACACCGGCACAGATACGCAGTATTTT. This sequence encodes CASSPRPRSGEPHTGTDTQYF.

In its sample, this clonotype was seen a few times. At one end, the junction sequence differs from germline, possibly due to a read error. The rearrangement joins TRBV4-1 to TRBJ1-2; tentative D call: TRBD1 (5 bases). This CDR3 has 14 residues. Germline values: CDR1 MGHRA, CDR2 YSYEKL. The DNA of the CDR3 is TGCGCCAGCAGCCAAGACGGGGGGAACTACGGCTACACCTTC. It is translated as CASSQDGGNYGYTF.

J is TRBJ1-3 and V is TRBV2; 7 nucleotides match TRBD1. CDR3 length: 14 amino acids. V trimming: 6 bases; J trimming: 5 bases; junction bases outside the gene matches: 7. From germline, CDR1 is SNHLY and CDR2 FYNNEI. For the CDR3, the DNA is TGTGCCAGCAGCACGGGACAGAACCGAAACACCATATATTTT. Translation: CASSTGQNRNTIYF.

Comments on this clonotype: A read error may be the cause here, since a much bigger clone is one base away. This rearrangement joins TRBV7-9 to TRBJ2-1; 10 bases align to TRBD2. The CDR3 covers 16 residues. Looked up from germline, CDR1 is SEHNR and CDR2 is FQNEAQ (reference sequence). The DNA for the CDR3 is TGTGCCGGCAGCTTAGCCCTAGCGGGGGAGCACAATGAGCAGTTCTTC. Translated: CAGSLALAGEHNEQFF. Based on the CDR3 plus reference TRBV7-9 and TRBJ2-1, the full variable domain is DTGVSQNPRHKITKRGQNVTFRCDPISEHNRLYWYRQTLGQGPEFLTYFQNEAQLEKSRLLSDRFSAERPKGSFSTLEIQRTEQGDSAMYLCAGSLALAGEHNEQFFGPGTRLTVL.

This clonotype showed up many times. This chain uses TRBV20-1 with TRBJ2-7; 8 bases map to TRBD2. CDR3 length equals 14 residues. V dropped 6 bases and J dropped 1; count of bases not matched to a gene: 8. Germline CDR1 DFQATT, CDR2 SNEGSKA (reference sequence). Written as DNA, the CDR3 is TGCAGTGCCCTTCCGGGGGGGGGGTCCTACGAGCAGTACGTC. The encoded protein is CSALPGGGSYEQYV.

This chain uses TRBV3-1 with TRBJ1-1, with D unclear. V lost 2 bases to trimming and J lost 1 base, with 2 bases between them. CDR3 length equals 12 residues. Germline values: CDR1 LGHDT, CDR2 YNNKEL (reference sequence). CDR3 DNA: TGTGCCAGCAGCCAAACGAACACTGAAGCTTTCTTT. It codes for CASSQTNTEAFF.

This clonotype was seen only a few times. The chain recombines TRBV7-2 with TRBJ2-2; D is uncertain. Germline V gene sequence: CDR1 SGHTA, CDR2 FQGNSA. V was pared by 0 bases and J by 6 bases, with 20 bases between. The CDR3 covers 18 residues. CDR3 nucleotide sequence: TGTGCCAGCAGCTTAGCGGTATTTCCGGGTTTAGTTGCCGGGGAGCTGTTTTTT. Protein sequence: CASSLAVFPGLVAGELFF.

The sample holds a few counts of this clonotype. The J gene is TRBJ2-2, the V gene TRBV7-2; 9 bases line up with TRBD1. The length of the CDR3 is 16 residues. Trimming took 4 bases from V and 4 from J; bases not matched to a gene: 7. Per germline, CDR1 SGHTA and CDR2 FQGNSA. The CDR3 nucleotides are TGTGCCAGCAGCTCAAGCCCGGGACAGGGCACCGGGGAGCTGTTTTTT. Translating it yields CASSSSPGQGTGELFF.

The J gene is TRBJ1-3, the V gene TRBV5-4; tentatively, D is TRBD1 (5 bases). CDR1 SGHNT and CDR2 YYREEE come from the germline V gene (reference sequence). The CDR3 loop spans 15 amino acids. V was clipped by 4 bases and J by 0 bases, with 11 bases between them. Here the CDR3 DNA reads TGTGCCAGCAGCAGCACAGGAACCTCTGGAAACACCATATATTTT. Protein: CASSSTGTSGNTIYF.

The V and J genes are TRBV19 and TRBJ2-2, with D perhaps matching TRBD1 (5 bases). The CDR3 is 14 amino acids. Trimming left V 4 bases short and J 2 bases short, with 8 bases between. The V gene's germline CDR1 is LNHDA and CDR2 SQIVND (reference sequence). The CDR3 sequence is CASSTDTNTGELFF. CDR3 DNA: TGTGCCAGTAGTACGGACACAAACACCGGGGAGCTGTTTTTT.

A few counts support this clonotype. The CDR3 DNA is TGTGCCAGCAGCTCGGCAGGGGGATCCAAAAACATTCAGTACTTC. Its protein is CASSSAGGSKNIQYF. V usage is TRBV5-4 and J usage is TRBJ2-4; TRBD1 aligns across 7 bases. The CDR3 length is 15 residues. Germline CDR1 is SGHNT and CDR2 is YYREEE (reference sequence). After removal of 3 bases from V and 2 bases from J, the junction contained 5 bases not matched to a gene. The full variable domain, its missing parts supplied by reference TRBV5-4 and TRBJ2-4, is ETGVTQSPTHLIKTRGQQVTLRCSSQSGHNTVSWYQQALGQGPQFIFQYYREEENGRGNFPPRFSGLQFPNYSSELNVNALELDDSALYLCASSSAGGSKNIQYFGAGTRLSVL.

The sample holds a few counts of this clonotype. The J gene is TRBJ1-1, the V gene TRBV5-5, with D perhaps TRBD1 (5 bases). Germline V CDR1 and CDR2: SGHKS, YYEKEE (reference sequence). V gave up 4 bases and J gave up 0 bases, with 13 bases separating them. The CDR3 covers 15 residues. The CDR3 sequence: CASSPTGLLNTEAFF. The CDR3 DNA follows: TGTGCCAGCAGCCCTACGGGGCTCCTGAACACTGAAGCTTTCTTT.

This clonotype was picked up a small number of times. The chain uses TRBV2 and TRBJ1-2; D uncertain. The CDR3 sequence is 12 residues long. The V gene lost 2 bases and the J gene lost 7 bases, with 8 bases spanning the gap. Germline-derived CDR1 and CDR2 are SNHLY and FYNNEI. The CDR3 nucleotides read TGTGCCAGCAGTGAAAGGCTCTCTGGCTACACCTTC. Amino acid sequence: CASSERLSGYTF.

This clonotype was seen a handful of times. This chain connects TRBV3-1 to TRBJ2-7; D uncertain. This CDR3 has 14 residues. Germline values: CDR1 LGHDT, CDR2 YNNKEL (reference sequence). The germline V and J ends were trimmed by 4 bases and 3 bases, with 13 bases remaining between them. CDR3 DNA: TGTGCCAGCAGCCCCTCCGGAACGGTCTACGAGCAGTACTTC. It is translated as CASSPSGTVYEQYF.

This clonotype was detected a few times. The chain links TRBV20-1 to TRBJ2-1; D remains unclear. The CDR3 spans 14 residues. Trimming stripped 3 bases from V and 4 bases from J, with 13 bases between. From germline, CDR1 is DFQATT and CDR2 SNEGSKA (reference sequence). This chain's CDR3 is CSASLPAQYNEQFF. The DNA of the CDR3 is TGCAGTGCTAGTCTTCCAGCCCAATACAATGAGCAGTTCTTC.

V and J are TRBV18 and TRBJ2-1, with 8 bases matching TRBD1. The junction had 6 bases not matched to a gene; V was cut back by 3 bases and J by 8 bases. Per the germline V gene, CDR1 is KGHSH and CDR2 is LQKENI. The CDR3 loop spans 14 amino acids. The CDR3 protein is CASSPGTGGYEQFF. CDR3 nucleotide sequence: TGTGCCAGCTCACCGGGCACAGGGGGTTATGAGCAGTTCTTC.

The chain carries TRBV12-3 or TRBV12-4 and TRBJ2-2; 7 positions agree with TRBD2. The CDR3 consists of 18 residues. Trimming at V came to 11 bases and at J to 0 bases, leaving 18 bases not matched to a gene. The CDR3 coding sequence is TGTGCCTTCAGTTTATATGGCTGGGAGGGCACGAACACCGGGGAGCTGTTTTTT. It is translated as CAFSLYGWEGTNTGELFF.

This clonotype was recorded a few times. The rearrangement uses TRBV7-2 and TRBJ2-5; 9 bases map to TRBD1. The CDR3 is 17 amino acids. Germline trimming cut 5 bases from V and 0 bases from J; bases unmatched to any gene: 10. Germline CDR1 and CDR2: SGHTA and FQGNSA. CDR3 nucleotides: TGTGCCAGCAGCCATACCTCCGGGACAGGGTACCAAGAGACCCAGTACTTC. It encodes CASSHTSGTGYQETQYF.

The chain couples TRBV28 to TRBJ1-6; possible D gene TRBD1, 6 bases. This CDR3 is built from 16 residues. V lost 7 bases and J lost 6, with 19 bases in between. Germline values: CDR1 MDHEN, CDR2 SYDVKM. The CDR3 is CASTLIGGVGNSPLHF. The CDR3 bases are TGTGCCAGCACTCTCATAGGGGGAGTCGGTAATTCACCCCTCCACTTT.

This clonotype turned up a few times. The chain joins TRBV20-1 to TRBJ1-1, with TRBD1 as a possible D gene (5 bases). The CDR3 is made up of 12 amino acids. In germline, CDR1 is DFQATT, CDR2 SNEGSKA (reference sequence). This CDR3 is CSYLGGNTEAFF. CDR3 DNA sequence: TGCTCCTACTTGGGGGGGAACACTGAAGCTTTCTTT.

The chain is built from TRBV7-2 and TRBJ1-6; D is undetermined. The CDR3 sequence is 11 residues long. Per the germline V gene, CDR1 is SGHTA and CDR2 is FQGNSA. Deletions cut 4 bases from V and 14 bases from J, with 9 bases between. The CDR3 coding sequence is TGTGCCAGCAGCTCATGGTTCACCCTCCACTTT. This sequence encodes CASSSWFTLHF. Based on the CDR3 plus reference TRBV7-2 and TRBJ1-6, the full variable domain is GAGVSQSPSNKVTEKGKDVELRCDPISGHTALYWYRQSLGQGLEFLIYFQGNSAPDKSGLPSDRFSAERTGGSVSTLTIQRTQQEDSAVYLCASSSWFTLHFGNGTRLTVT.